In its sample, the clone carrying this T cell receptor (beta chain) was seen many times. The antigen is undetermined. The record originates from a study of prognosis after radiotherapy for stage I lung cancer. Across the whole study: Stage I non-small cell lung cancer patients were enrolled in Nanjing, China. This enrollment took place between 2018 and early 2019. Study results and caveats: Patients who went on to get distant metastases had lower Shannon entropy after stereotactic body radiation therapy.

The V gene's germline CDR1 is KGHSH and CDR2 LQKENI. The V end lost 2 bases, the J end lost 0 bases, and 8 bases lay between the germline ends. The CDR3 runs 15 residues. From genomic DNA, TCR beta CDR3 was amplified by two-round multiplex PCR. Every TRBV and TRBJ gene had its own specific primer in first-round PCR. TCRdb processed the multiplex PCR reads anew with MiXCR; each CDR3 protein has one entry. The repertoire holds about 22,000 distinct CDR3 sequences, approximately 40% seen once, with 20% to 25% in the top ten. Assessment by CT and PET/CT found all patients node-negative, and none had prior chemotherapy, radiotherapy or other malignancies.

The gene calls are TRBV18 and TRBJ1-3; D call uncertain. This specimen consisted of PBMCs, obtained before or after stereotactic body radiation therapy (not recorded which). The sequence came from a donor over 45 with non-small cell lung cancer. DNA for the CDR3: TGTGCCAGCTCACCAACCCAAGACTCTGGAAACACCATATATTTT. This codes for CASSPTQDSGNTIYF.